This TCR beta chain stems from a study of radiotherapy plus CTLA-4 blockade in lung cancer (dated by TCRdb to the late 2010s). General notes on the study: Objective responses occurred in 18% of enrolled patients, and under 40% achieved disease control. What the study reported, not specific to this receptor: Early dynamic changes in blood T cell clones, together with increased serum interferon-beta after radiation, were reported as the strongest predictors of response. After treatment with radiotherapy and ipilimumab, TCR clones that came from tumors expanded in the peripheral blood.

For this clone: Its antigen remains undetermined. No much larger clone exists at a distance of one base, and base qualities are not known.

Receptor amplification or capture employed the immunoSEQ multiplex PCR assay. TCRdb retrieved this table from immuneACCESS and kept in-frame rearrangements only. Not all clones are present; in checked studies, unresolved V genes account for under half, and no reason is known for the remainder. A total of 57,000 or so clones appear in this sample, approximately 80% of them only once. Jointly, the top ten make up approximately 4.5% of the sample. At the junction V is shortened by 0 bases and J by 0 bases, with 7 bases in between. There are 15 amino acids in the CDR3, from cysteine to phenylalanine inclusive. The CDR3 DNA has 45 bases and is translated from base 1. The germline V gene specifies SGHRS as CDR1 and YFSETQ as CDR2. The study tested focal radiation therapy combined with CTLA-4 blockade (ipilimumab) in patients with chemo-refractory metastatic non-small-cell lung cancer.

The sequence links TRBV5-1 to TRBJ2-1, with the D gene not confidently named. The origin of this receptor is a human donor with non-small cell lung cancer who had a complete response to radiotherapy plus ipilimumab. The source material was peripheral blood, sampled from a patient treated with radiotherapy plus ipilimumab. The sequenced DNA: TGCGCCAGCAGCTTGGGTAGTAGCTCCTACAATGAGCAGTTCTTC. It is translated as CASSLGSSSYNEQFF. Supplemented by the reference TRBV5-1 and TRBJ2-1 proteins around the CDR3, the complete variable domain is KAGVTQTPRYLIKTRGQQVTLSCSPISGHRSVSWYQQTPGQGLQFLFEYFSETQRNKGNFPGRFSGRQFSNSRSEMNVSTLELGDSALYLCASSLGSSSYNEQFFGPGTRLTVL.